This TCR beta chain was documented in a study of blood T cells in healthy people across ages. General observations from the study: A strong correlation was seen between TCR beta diversity and naive T cell percentage.

As to this clonotype: Its matching antigen is unknown.

For the second PCR, which ran for about 7 to 11 cycles, a sample-barcoded 5' primer and a J-beta primer mix were used. The template-switch adaptor, which had 12 random nucleotides, put a tag on each cDNA molecule. TCRdb analysed the 5' RACE reads with MiXCR anew, one entry per CDR3 protein. The table includes roughly 1,100,000 distinct CDR3 sequences, under 30% detected once. Extractions gave at least 6 micrograms of total RNA per sample. The CDR3 length is 16 residues. After removal of 2 bases from V and 5 bases from J, the junction contained 7 bases not matched to a gene. These data were also reused for a study on T cells of mothers and their children.

The source is a girl aged 2 to 9 in good health. The J gene is TRBJ1-4, the V gene TRBV12-3 or TRBV12-4; TRBD1 agrees at 8 bases. Sequencing was carried out using blood. The DNA for the CDR3 is TGTGCCAGCAGTTTACACTCGGACAGGGCGAATGAAAAACTGTTTTTT. Residues: CASSLHSDRANEKLFF.